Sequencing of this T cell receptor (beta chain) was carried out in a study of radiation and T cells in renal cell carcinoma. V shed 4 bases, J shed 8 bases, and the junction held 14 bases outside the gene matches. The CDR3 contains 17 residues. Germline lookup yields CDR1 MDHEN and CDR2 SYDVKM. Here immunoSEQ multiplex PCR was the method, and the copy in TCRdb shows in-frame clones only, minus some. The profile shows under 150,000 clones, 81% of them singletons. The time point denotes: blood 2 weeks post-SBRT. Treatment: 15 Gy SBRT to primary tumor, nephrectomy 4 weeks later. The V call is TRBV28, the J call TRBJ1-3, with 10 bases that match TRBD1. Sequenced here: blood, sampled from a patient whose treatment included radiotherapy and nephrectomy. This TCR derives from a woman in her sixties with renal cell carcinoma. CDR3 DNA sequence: TGTGCCAGCAGTTCATATAATGACAGGGGGCGTCTAGACACCATATATTTT. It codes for CASSSYNDRGRLDTIYF.